The 13 T cell receptor beta chains given below trace back to one sample, sequenced in a study of control samples from healthy donors and cancer patients. TCRdb keeps only in-frame clones here, not all; method: immunoSEQ multiplex PCR. The sample records fewer than 200,000 clones, almost 90% being singletons. The specimen sequenced was blood. The receptors were sampled from a woman aged 45-65 years in good health.

V and J are TRBV5-6 and TRBJ1-5; D is perhaps TRBD1 (6 bases). Germline V gene sequence: CDR1 SGHDT, CDR2 YYEEEE. Trimming removed 0 bases at V and 7 bases at J, with 11 bases between. The CDR3 is made up of 14 amino acids. The CDR3 region is CASSLATGRQPQHF. The CDR3 nucleotides read TGTGCCAGCAGCTTGGCCACAGGGAGACAGCCCCAGCATTTT.

The chain is built from TRBV28 and TRBJ2-7; D is undetermined. This CDR3 comprises 13 residues. V lost 4 bases and J 0 bases, leaving 7 bases between the germline ends. The V gene's germline CDR1 is MDHEN and CDR2 SYDVKM. This CDR3 is CASSSPNSYEQYF. CDR3 DNA sequence: TGTGCCAGCAGTTCCCCGAACTCCTACGAGCAGTACTTC.

The V gene is TRBV18, the J gene TRBJ2-7; a weak D match, TRBD1 (6 bases). The V and J ends lost 4 bases and 3 bases respectively, with 16 bases between them. Germline loops: CDR1 KGHSH, CDR2 LQKENI. This CDR3 spans 15 amino acids. This chain's CDR3 is CASSLQPGQGYEQYF. The CDR3 DNA follows: TGTGCCAGCTCACTACAACCGGGACAAGGCTACGAGCAGTACTTC.

The chain uses TRBV19 and TRBJ1-1; 7 bases line up with TRBD1. The trim removed 5 bases at V and 0 bases at J, leaving 3 bases unmatched. Germline values: CDR1 LNHDA, CDR2 SQIVND (reference sequence). The CDR3 spans 14 residues. CDR3 DNA sequence: TGTGCCAGTAGTCCAGACAGGGTGAACACTGAAGCTTTCTTT. Protein: CASSPDRVNTEAFF.

The chain combines TRBV6-2 or TRBV6-3 with TRBJ2-1; D is ambiguous. The CDR3 covers 16 residues. From germline, CDR1 is MNHEY and CDR2 SVGEGT. Trimming removed 2 bases at V and 2 bases at J, with 13 bases between. This CDR3 is CASSYEIRIAYNEQFF. The CDR3 DNA follows: TGTGCCAGCAGTTACGAGATCCGGATAGCCTACAATGAGCAGTTCTTC.

The chain combines TRBV7-2 with TRBJ1-5; D unresolved. V was trimmed by 5 bases and J by 5 bases, leaving 10 bases between them. Germline assignment: CDR1 SGHTA and CDR2 FQGNSA. The CDR3 has 13 amino acids. CDR3 amino acids: CASSPSGYQPQHF. The CDR3 nucleotides read TGTGCCAGCAGCCCGTCTGGGTATCAGCCCCAGCATTTT.

This clone came up once. The chain recombines TRBV3-1 (or the pseudogene TRBV3-2) with TRBJ2-7, with D possibly TRBD1 on 6 matching bases. The CDR3 covers 14 residues. The germline gives CDR1 LGHDT, CDR2 YNNKEL (reference sequence). Deletions cut 2 bases from V and 3 bases from J, with 11 bases between. CDR3 nucleotides: TGTGCCAGCAGCCAACTACAGGGCCGCTACGAGCAGTACTTC. Translation gives CASSQLQGRYEQYF.

The chain combines TRBV24-1 with TRBJ1-2; no definite D call. There are 12 residues in the CDR3. The V gene lost 6 bases and the J gene lost 1 base, with 5 bases spanning the gap. Germline V gene data show CDR1 as KGHDR and CDR2 as SFDVKD. The CDR3 region is CATSQSNYGYTF. In nucleotides, the CDR3 is TGTGCCACCAGTCAGAGTAACTATGGCTACACCTTC.

The V and J genes are TRBV4-3 and TRBJ2-3; D may be TRBD2 (5 bases). Per the germline V gene, CDR1 is LGHNA and CDR2 is YSLEER. This CDR3 has 14 residues. Trimming shortened V by 1 base and J by 4 bases, and 9 bases separated the two germline ends. Written as DNA, the CDR3 is TGCGCCAGCAGCCAAGGGGCTAGCCCAGATACGCAGTATTTT. Its protein is CASSQGASPDTQYF.

V gene TRBV12-3 or TRBV12-4 combines with J gene TRBJ1-1; D not certain. There are 11 residues in the CDR3. V was pared by 5 bases and J by 9 bases, with 10 bases between. For the CDR3, the DNA is TGTGCCAGCAGTCTACCCTGGCAAGCTTTCTTT. Encoded protein: CASSLPWQAFF.

The V gene is TRBV18, the J gene TRBJ1-2; TRBD1 agrees at 10 bases. Trimming removed 4 bases from V and 8 bases from J; junction bases left unmatched: 7. The V gene's germline CDR1 is KGHSH and CDR2 LQKENI. The CDR3 is 14 amino acids. The CDR3 loop reads CASSLTGTGDGYTF. CDR3 nucleotide sequence: TGTGCCAGCTCACTCACCGGGACAGGGGACGGCTACACCTTC.

The chain recombines TRBV30 with TRBJ2-7; D possibly corresponds to TRBD2 (6 bases). V was cut by 3 bases and J by 6 bases, with 15 bases left in between. The CDR3 contains 13 residues. Per the germline V gene, CDR1 is GTSNPN and CDR2 is SVGIG (reference sequence). The CDR3, as DNA: TGTGCCTGGAGCCGGCCAGCGGGTATCGAGCAGTACTTC. Amino acid sequence: CAWSRPAGIEQYF.

This chain links TRBV27 with TRBJ1-6; 7 bases align to TRBD1. The V segment lost 5 bases and the J segment 6 bases; nucleotides outside the gene matches: 4. The V gene's germline CDR1 is MNHEY and CDR2 SMNVEV (reference sequence). The CDR3 loop spans 14 amino acids. This chain's CDR3 is CASSPGTANSPLHF. CDR3 DNA: TGTGCCAGCAGTCCCGGGACAGCTAATTCACCCCTCCACTTT.